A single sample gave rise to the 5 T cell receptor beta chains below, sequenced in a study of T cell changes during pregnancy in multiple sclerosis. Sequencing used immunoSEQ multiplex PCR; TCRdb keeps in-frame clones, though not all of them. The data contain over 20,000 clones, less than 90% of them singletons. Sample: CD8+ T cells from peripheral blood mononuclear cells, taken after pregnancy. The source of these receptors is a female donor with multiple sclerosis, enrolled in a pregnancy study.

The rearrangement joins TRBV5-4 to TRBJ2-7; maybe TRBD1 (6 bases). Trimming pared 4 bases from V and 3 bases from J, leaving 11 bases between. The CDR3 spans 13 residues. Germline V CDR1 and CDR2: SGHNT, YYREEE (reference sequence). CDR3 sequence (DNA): TGTGCCAGCAGCCAGCAGGGGTACTACGAGCAGTACTTC. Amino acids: CASSQQGYYEQYF.

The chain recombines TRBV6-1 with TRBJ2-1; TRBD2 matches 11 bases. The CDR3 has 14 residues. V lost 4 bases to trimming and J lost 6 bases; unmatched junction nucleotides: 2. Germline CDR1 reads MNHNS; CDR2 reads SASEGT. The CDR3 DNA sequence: TGTGCCAGCAGTGGGCTAGCGGGAGGCAATGAGCAGTTCTTC. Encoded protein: CASSGLAGGNEQFF.

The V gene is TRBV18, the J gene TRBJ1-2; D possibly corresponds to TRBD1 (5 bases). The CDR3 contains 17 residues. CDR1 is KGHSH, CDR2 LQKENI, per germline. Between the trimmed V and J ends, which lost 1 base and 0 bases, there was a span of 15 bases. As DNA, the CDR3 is TGTGCCAGCTCACCACGTAGTCAGGGTAAGACTAACTATGGCTACACCTTC. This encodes CASSPRSQGKTNYGYTF.

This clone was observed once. The CDR3 DNA is TGTGCCAGCAGCTACCGGACTAGCGGGAATGAGACCCAGTACTTC. Encoded protein: CASSYRTSGNETQYF. This chain joins TRBV7-9 and TRBJ2-5, with TRBD2 identical over 12 bases. Germline V gene sequence: CDR1 SEHNR, CDR2 FQNEAQ (reference sequence). This CDR3 region has 15 residues. The J segment lost 5 bases and the V segment lost 4 bases, leaving 5 bases of the junction unmatched. Supplemented by reference TRBV7-9 and TRBJ2-5, the full variable domain reads DTGVSQNPRHKITKRGQNVTFRCDPISEHNRLYWYRQTLGQGPEFLTYFQNEAQLEKSRLLSDRFSAERPKGSFSTLEIQRTEQGDSAMYLCASSYRTSGNETQYFGPGTRLLVL.

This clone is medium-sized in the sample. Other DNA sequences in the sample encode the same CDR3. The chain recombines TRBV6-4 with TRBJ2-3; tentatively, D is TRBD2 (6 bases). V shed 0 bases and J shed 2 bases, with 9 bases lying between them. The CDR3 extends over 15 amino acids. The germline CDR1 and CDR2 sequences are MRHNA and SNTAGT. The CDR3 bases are TGTGCCAGCAGTGACTCGGCGGGATCCACAGATACGCAGTATTTT. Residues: CASSDSAGSTDTQYF.